A selection of T cell receptor beta chains follows, all from one sample in a study of CD8+CD57+ T cells in acquired aplastic anemia. TCRdb redid the calling of the reads with MiXCR, one entry per CDR3 protein. This table holds some 180,000 distinct CDR3 sequences, around 50% found once. The sequencing sample was made of sorted CD4+, CD8+, or CD8+CD57+ T cells (not recorded which) from PBMCs. The receptors were gathered from a human donor with aplastic anemia. The conserved cysteine and the conserved F or W are not part of the CDR3 here.

cdr3_aa v_call
ASSMEGLGQPQH TRBV19
ASSLSDNYEQY TRBV7-9
ASSIAGTGNSPLH TRBV19
ASSSGSSTRADTQY TRBV7-9
ALLAGHEQF TRBV30
ASTSGAGETQY TRBV2
ASSLDRNSYEQY TRBV11-2
AVSESALYEQY TRBV10-3
ASSQRTGSNQPQH TRBV7-9
ATSPTRMGTDTQY TRBV15
AISENTGVPQPQH TRBV10-3
SARALTSGGYLDTQY TRBV20-1
ASSLGGAAGANVLT TRBV5-1
ASSYSTSGIQTQY TRBV6-5
ASSYRSPAGANVLT TRBV6-5
ASSLSETSGNEQF TRBV11-1
ASSSLVGEKLF TRBV2